This T cell receptor (beta chain) was identified in a study of T cell responses to AZD1222 COVID-19 vaccine. TCRdb keeps only in-frame clones here, not all; method: immunoSEQ multiplex PCR. The sample carries more than 150,000 clones, around 90% recorded once. Looked up from germline, CDR1 is MDHEN and CDR2 is SYDVKM. V lost 3 bases to trimming and J lost 5 bases, with 16 bases between them. This CDR3 region has 15 residues. Material: peripheral blood, obtained 28 days after the second AZD1222 dose. The chain couples TRBV28 to TRBJ1-1; a weak D match, TRBD1 (5 bases). This receptor was identified in an adult who received the AZD1222 COVID-19 vaccine. The CDR3 DNA follows: TGTGCCAGCAGTTTTGGTGGAGGGGCTCGTACTGAAGCTTTCTTT. Protein product: CASSFGGGARTEAFF.